The clone carrying this T cell receptor beta chain was recorded a few times. The target antigen is unknown. Trimming took off 5 bases at V and 9 bases at J, with 20 bases between the two ends. CDR3 length: 15 amino acids. Germline lookup yields CDR1 SGHVS and CDR2 FNYEAQ. The data stem from a study of response to subunit inactivated influenza vaccine. TCRdb passed the RT-PCR reads through MiXCR, listing each CDR3 protein once. This table has a few hundred thousand distinct CDR3 sequences, around 7.7% appearing once. Whole-study findings and limits: Researchers suggested that each seasonal influenza vaccination recruits few new T cells.

The source material was PBMCs from blood, sampled about 24 months after vaccination. The sequence was obtained from a man aged 45 to 75 who received an inactivated influenza vaccine. V is TRBV7-6 and J is TRBJ2-1; either TRBD1 or TRBD2 may fit D (5 bases each). The CDR3 DNA follows: TGTGCCAGCAGCCCCCTCCCGGGACGATTGGGTGAGCAGTTCTTC. It translates to CASSPLPGRLGEQFF.